The 13 T cell receptor beta chains listed next were all sequenced from one sample in a study of T cell responses to AZD1222 COVID-19 vaccine. Clones were read by immunoSEQ multiplex PCR, and TCRdb kept only the in-frame ones, dropping some. The sample records about 15,000 clones, roughly nine tenths being singletons. This specimen consisted of peripheral blood, obtained 28 days after the second AZD1222 dose. These receptors all come from an adult who received the AZD1222 COVID-19 vaccine.

This clone was detected only a few times. The J gene is TRBJ1-1, the V gene TRBV9; 8 bases agree with TRBD1. After removal of 3 bases from V and 3 bases from J, the junction contained 7 bases not matched to a gene. Germline loops: CDR1 SGDLS, CDR2 YYNGEE. This CDR3 is built from 15 residues. The CDR3 nucleotides read TGTGCCAGCAGCGCCTTTCAGGGGGCCGACACTGAAGCTTTCTTT. This sequence encodes CASSAFQGADTEAFF.

The chain uses TRBV20-1 and TRBJ2-5; D unresolved. Germline CDR1 and CDR2: DFQATT and SNEGSKA (reference sequence). The length of the CDR3 is 11 residues. The V end lost 3 bases, the J end lost 4 bases, and 6 bases lay between the germline ends. Written as DNA, the CDR3 is TGCAGTGCTAGGGAAGGAGAGACCCAGTACTTC. Translating gives CSAREGETQYF.

The chain combines TRBV11-3 with TRBJ2-3; TRBD2 agrees at 7 bases. The CDR3 sequence is 14 residues long. Germline loops: CDR1 SGHNT, CDR2 YENEEA. V shed 3 bases and J 2 bases; nucleotides not matched to a gene: 2. In nucleotides, the CDR3 is TGTGCCAGCAGCTTCGGGGGGTACACAGATACGCAGTATTTT. Its protein is CASSFGGYTDTQYF.

The chain recombines TRBV19 with TRBJ2-1; TRBD1 might be the D (6 bases). Per germline, CDR1 LNHDA and CDR2 SQIVND (reference sequence). With 5 bases removed from V and 1 base from J, the gap between germline ends came to 12 bases. This CDR3 contains 15 residues. Here the CDR3 reads CASSPPGVSYNEQFF. Here the CDR3 DNA reads TGTGCCAGTAGTCCCCCAGGGGTATCCTACAATGAGCAGTTCTTC.

This sequence joins TRBV18 and TRBJ1-5; 7 bases match TRBD1. Losses at the gene ends were 6 bases for V and 5 bases for J; bases not matched to a gene: 10. The CDR3 loop spans 15 amino acids. Looked up from germline, CDR1 is KGHSH and CDR2 is LQKENI. The CDR3 sequence is CASSWTGPEDQPQHF. Here the CDR3 DNA reads TGTGCCAGCTCGTGGACAGGTCCTGAAGATCAGCCCCAGCATTTT.

The V and J genes are TRBV5-1 and TRBJ2-2; 7 nucleotides align to TRBD2. Looked up from germline, CDR1 is SGHRS and CDR2 is YFSETQ. Trimming took 0 bases from V and 1 from J; bases not matched to a gene: 12. This CDR3 comprises 19 residues. The CDR3 reads CASSLALSRASGNTGELFF. The DNA for the CDR3 is TGCGCCAGCAGCTTGGCCCTATCACGGGCTAGCGGGAACACCGGGGAGCTGTTTTTT. Variable domain in full (rest from reference TRBV5-1 and TRBJ2-2): KAGVTQTPRYLIKTRGQQVTLSCSPISGHRSVSWYQQTPGQGLQFLFEYFSETQRNKGNFPGRFSGRQFSNSRSEMNVSTLELGDSALYLCASSLALSRASGNTGELFFGEGSRLTVL.

The rearrangement joins TRBV19 to TRBJ1-5; D not resolved. V gave up 6 bases and J gave up 0 bases, with 6 bases separating them. From germline, CDR1 is LNHDA and CDR2 SQIVND (reference sequence). This CDR3 has 13 residues. CDR3 region: CASRGNSNQPQHF. For the CDR3, the DNA is TGTGCCAGTAGGGGGAATAGCAATCAGCCCCAGCATTTT.

The chain uses TRBV4-2 and TRBJ1-3; no definite D call. This CDR3 contains 16 residues. Trimming removed 0 bases at V and 1 base at J, with 10 bases between. Germline CDR1 and CDR2: LGHNA and YNFKEQ. The CDR3 sequence: CASSQDNSPSGNTIYF. The CDR3 nucleotides are TGTGCCAGCAGCCAAGACAACAGCCCTTCTGGAAACACCATATATTTT.

V usage is TRBV2 and J usage is TRBJ2-6; D is unresolved. The CDR3 has 15 residues. The germline gives CDR1 SNHLY, CDR2 FYNNEI. The V gene lost 1 base and the J gene lost 2 bases, with 6 bases spanning the gap. The CDR3 sequence: CASSEEGTGANVLTF. In nucleotides, the CDR3 is TGTGCCAGCAGTGAAGAAGGGACTGGGGCCAACGTCCTGACTTTC.

The chain couples TRBV19 to TRBJ1-1, with D possibly being TRBD1 (6 bases). This CDR3 has 15 residues. V lost 6 bases and J lost 1, with 15 bases in between. Germline V CDR1 and CDR2: LNHDA, SQIVND (reference sequence). The CDR3 reads CASSLPRGANTEAFF. As DNA, the CDR3 is TGTGCCAGTAGCCTCCCCCGGGGGGCGAACACTGAAGCTTTCTTT.

This sequence joins TRBV28 and TRBJ2-7; D remains unclear. V was shortened by 4 bases and J by 0 bases, with 10 bases between the two germline ends. CDR1 and CDR2 (germline): MDHEN, SYDVKM. This CDR3 is built from 14 residues. The CDR3 sequence is CASSSPRSSYEQYF. The CDR3 DNA is TGTGCCAGCAGTTCCCCCAGGAGCTCCTACGAGCAGTACTTC. The variable domain in full, completed from reference TRBV28 and TRBJ2-7, reads DVKVTQSSRYLVKRTGEKVFLECVQDMDHENMFWYRQDPGLGLRLIYFSYDVKMKEKGDIPEGYSVSREKKERFSLILESASTNQTSMYLCASSSPRSSYEQYFGPGTRLTVT.

This clone has only a few counts. The rearrangement links TRBV19 to TRBJ1-1, with 10 nucleotides matching TRBD1. This CDR3 comprises 15 residues. Germline V lookup: CDR1 LNHDA, CDR2 SQIVND (reference sequence). V was pared by 5 bases and J by 6 bases, with 9 bases of the junction left unmatched. The CDR3 DNA follows: TGTGCCAGTAGTTGGGACAGGGGAGGAAGAGCTGAAGCTTTCTTT. Its translation: CASSWDRGGRAEAFF.

The V and J genes are TRBV19 and TRBJ1-4, with no clear D. CDR3 length equals 15 residues. Germline CDR1 is LNHDA and CDR2 is SQIVND (reference sequence). Trimming removed 3 bases at V and 0 bases at J, with 8 bases between. CDR3 nucleotide sequence: TGTGCCAGTAGTATTGACGGCGCAACTAATGAAAAACTGTTTTTT. Translation: CASSIDGATNEKLFF.